This entry lists 27 T cell receptor beta chains sequenced from one sample in a study of T cell repertoires in aging, cancer and after chemotherapy. Rearranged V-D-J TRB sequences were amplified with a mixed TRB-A/B primer pool. MiXCR, applied by TCRdb to the multiplex PCR reads, yields one record per CDR3 protein. The sample records approximately 6,500 distinct CDR3 sequences, about 36% being singletons. The template was genomic DNA from peripheral blood, not RNA. Sequenced: blood. The receptor set was obtained from a human donor with a blood cancer.

This clonotype is medium-sized within its sample. This rearrangement joins TRBV29-1 to TRBJ2-1, with 8 bases that match TRBD2. CDR3 length: 11 residues. J gave up 15 bases and V 2 bases, and 6 bases lay outside the gene matches. Per germline, CDR1 SQVTM and CDR2 ANQGSEA. In DNA form, the CDR3 reads TGCAGCGTTGAACCGGGGGGGCAGCGGTTCTTC. Translating gives CSVEPGGQRFF.

This clonotype appeared a few times. The chain carries TRBV6-6 and TRBJ2-7; D possibly corresponds to TRBD2 (5 bases). Trimming pared 0 bases from V and 2 bases from J, leaving 17 bases between. CDR3 length: 17 residues. Germline lookup yields CDR1 MNHNY and CDR2 SVGAGI (reference sequence). Written as DNA, the CDR3 is TGTGCCAGCAGTTACTCAAATCGACTATCGGGAACCTACGAGCAGTACTTC. Amino acids: CASSYSNRLSGTYEQYF.

This clonotype was detected once. At one of its ends the junction is not consistent with the germline gene, which may arise from a read error. The chain links TRBV5-6 to TRBJ2-7; TRBD1 matches at 9 bases. Per the germline V gene, CDR1 is SGHDT and CDR2 is YYEEEE. This CDR3 comprises 14 residues. The CDR3 DNA is TGCGCCAGCAGCTTGGAGGGACAGGGCTACGAGCAGTACTTC. Translation: CASSLEGQGYEQYF. Based on the CDR3 plus reference TRBV5-6 and TRBJ2-7, the full variable domain is DAGVTQSPTHLIKTRGQQVTLRCSPKSGHDTVSWYQQALGQGPQFIFQYYEEEERQRGNFPDRFSGHQFPNYSSELNVNALLLGDSALYLCASSLEGQGYEQYFGPGTRLTVT.

As for this clonotype: As the CDR3 is not closed by the conserved phenylalanine or tryptophan, this likely results from a read error. The chain combines TRBV12-3 or TRBV12-4 with TRBJ2-1, with 7 bases aligning to TRBD2. The CDR3 sequence is 18 residues long. V was pared by 2 bases and J by 0 bases, with 10 bases of the junction left unmatched. This CDR3 reads CASSLQGGSTSSYNEQFL. CDR3 sequence (DNA): TGTGCCAGCAGTTTACAGGGCGGGAGCACCTCCTCCTACAATGAGCAGTTCTTA.

The gene calls are TRBV6-2 or TRBV6-3 and TRBJ2-3; the D gene is possibly TRBD2 (5 bases). This CDR3 contains 16 residues. Germline V gene lookup returns CDR1 MNHEY and CDR2 SVGEGT. The ends were cut back, 5 bases at V and 4 bases at J, with 19 bases in the middle. CDR3 bases: TGTGCCAGCAGTGACTGGCGAGGGTTCGGCCCAGATACGCAGTATTTT. It encodes CASSDWRGFGPDTQYF.

By share, this clonotype counts as medium-sized. The V gene is TRBV29-1, the J gene TRBJ2-1; unclear D gene. The germline gives CDR1 SQVTM, CDR2 ANQGSEA. V was cut by 5 bases and J by 0 bases, with 11 bases left in between. The CDR3 length is 14 residues. As DNA, the CDR3 is TGCAGCGTTAGGCGATCGAGCTCCTACAATGAGCAGTTCTTC. This translates into CSVRRSSSYNEQFF.

The chain employs TRBV10-3 and TRBJ1-6, with 9 nucleotides matching TRBD1. V lost 2 bases and J lost 7; bases outside the gene matches: 9. This CDR3 has 17 amino acids. Germline V gene lookup returns CDR1 ENHRY and CDR2 SYGVKD. DNA for the CDR3: TGTGCCATCAGTGAGACCACAGGGGGCTGGGGCAATTCACCCCTCCACTTT. It encodes CAISETTGGWGNSPLHF.

This clonotype was counted between two and nine times. The rearrangement joins TRBV6-5 to TRBJ2-5; 8 bases agree with TRBD2. The CDR3 runs to 15 residues. CDR1 is MNHEY, CDR2 SVGAGI, per germline. V gave up 5 bases and J gave up 5 bases; unmatched junction bases: 10. For the CDR3, the DNA is TGTGCCAGCAGTACCCCGCGGGGGGCGGAGGAGACCCAGTACTTC. Its translation is CASSTPRGAEETQYF.

The chain couples TRBV5-1 to TRBJ2-5; 9 bases are a match to TRBD2. The J segment lost 6 bases and the V segment lost 4 bases, leaving 10 bases of the junction unmatched. Germline-derived CDR1 and CDR2 are SGHRS and YFSETQ. The CDR3 covers 15 residues. The CDR3 DNA sequence: TGCGCCAGCAGCGGGGATGCGGGAGGGCCTAAGACCCAGTACTTC. It yields the protein CASSGDAGGPKTQYF.

On this clonotype: One end of the junction does not line up with germline, which may come from a read error. Here the CDR3 DNA reads TGTGCCAGCAGCCAAGATCGCAGGGTCACTGATGCTTTCTTT. Translation gives CASSQDRRVTDAFF. The genes are TRBV5-5 and TRBJ1-1, with D maybe TRBD1 (5 bases). This CDR3 region has 14 residues. Germline-derived CDR1 and CDR2 are SGHKS and YYEKEE (reference sequence).

V is TRBV14 and J is TRBJ2-3, with TRBD2 matching over 8 bases. V lost 6 bases and J lost 2; bases outside the gene matches: 7. The germline V gene has CDR1 SGHDN and CDR2 FVKESK. The length of the CDR3 is 15 residues. CDR3 protein: CASSPRTSFTDTQYF. The CDR3 DNA is TGTGCCAGCAGTCCTCGGACTAGCTTCACAGATACGCAGTATTTT.

This clonotype was seen only a few times. This chain joins TRBV27 and TRBJ2-7; D gene uncertain. Germline values: CDR1 MNHEY, CDR2 SMNVEV (reference sequence). V was trimmed by 3 bases and J by 7 bases, leaving 10 bases between them. The CDR3 covers 12 residues. The CDR3 nucleotides read TGTGCCAGCAGTTTTCCTCTGGGGGAGCAGTACTTC. Translation: CASSFPLGEQYF.

The V call is TRBV5-1, the J call TRBJ2-1; 13 bases are shared with TRBD2. Germline V gene data show CDR1 as SGHRS and CDR2 as YFSETQ. The CDR3 extends over 18 amino acids. With 3 bases clipped from V and 7 bases from J, the junction kept 13 bases outside the gene matches. CDR3 DNA sequence: TGCGCCAGCAGCTCCTTGGGACTAGCGGGAATTGGGGTGAATGAGCAGTTCTTC. Protein sequence: CASSSLGLAGIGVNEQFF. Full variable domain (rest looked up from reference TRBV5-1 and TRBJ2-1): KAGVTQTPRYLIKTRGQQVTLSCSPISGHRSVSWYQQTPGQGLQFLFEYFSETQRNKGNFPGRFSGRQFSNSRSEMNVSTLELGDSALYLCASSSLGLAGIGVNEQFFGPGTRLTVL.

The chain links TRBV20-1 to TRBJ2-2, with D possibly TRBD2 on 7 matching bases. The germline gives CDR1 DFQATT, CDR2 SNEGSKA (reference sequence). This CDR3 is 16 amino acids long. V was cut by 6 bases and J by 4 bases, with 21 bases left in between. The CDR3 here is CSAPGGGGLGTGELFF. Here the CDR3 DNA reads TGCAGTGCCCCCGGTGGGGGGGGGCTAGGCACCGGGGAGCTGTTTTTT.

This clonotype turned up a few times. The chain has TRBV18 and TRBJ2-5; 8 positions match TRBD2. From germline, CDR1 is KGHSH and CDR2 LQKENI. The CDR3 extends over 15 amino acids. The ends lost 3 bases at V and 0 bases at J; junction bases unmatched: 3. The CDR3 DNA sequence: TGTGCCAGCTCACCCAGCGGGAGCTACCAAGAGACCCAGTACTTC. Its translation: CASSPSGSYQETQYF. Filled out from reference TRBV18 and TRBJ2-5, the complete variable domain reads NAGVMQNPRHLVRRRGQEARLRCSPMKGHSHVYWYRQLPEEGLKFMVYLQKENIIDESGMPKERFSAEFPKEGPSILRIQQVVRGDSAAYFCASSPSGSYQETQYFGPGTRLLVL.

This clonotype counts as medium-sized. The CDR3 sequence: CSVGGLAGPTDTQYF. DNA of the CDR3: TGCAGCGTTGGGGGGCTAGCGGGACCGACAGATACGCAGTATTTT. The chain combines TRBV29-1 with TRBJ2-3; the match to TRBD2 covers 9 bases. Germline values: CDR1 SQVTM, CDR2 ANQGSEA. The CDR3 spans 15 residues. With V trimmed by 4 bases and J by 3 bases, 8 bases remained unmatched.

J is TRBJ2-6 and V is TRBV27, with 7 bases matching TRBD1. Germline CDR1 reads MNHEY; CDR2 reads SMNVEV (reference sequence). The trim removed 3 bases at V and 1 base at J, leaving 12 bases unmatched. The CDR3 covers 19 residues. CDR3 coding DNA: TGTGCCAGCAGTTTGACCCCGGGACAGCCGTTTTCTGGGGCCAACGTCCTGACTTTC. The encoded protein is CASSLTPGQPFSGANVLTF.

By proportion, this clonotype is medium-sized. Here the CDR3 DNA reads TGTGCCAGTAGTATTTATCACAGATACGAGCAGTACTTC. This gives the protein CASSIYHRYEQYF. The genes are TRBV19 and TRBJ2-7; D is unclear. CDR1 LNHDA and CDR2 SQIVND come from the germline V gene (reference sequence). The ends were cut back, 3 bases at V and 4 bases at J, with 10 bases in the middle. The CDR3 consists of 13 residues.

This clonotype has more than one count but fewer than ten. The chain employs TRBV12-3 or TRBV12-4 and TRBJ2-5, with D possibly matching TRBD2 (5 bases). The V and J ends lost 3 bases and 4 bases respectively, with 18 bases between them. The CDR3 runs 16 residues. In DNA, the CDR3 is TGTGCCAGCAGTTTTGGTAGTCTTGGAGGCGTAGAGACCCAGTACTTC. Translation: CASSFGSLGGVETQYF.

The sample holds one count of this clonotype. In DNA, the CDR3 is TGTGCCAGCAGCCCTATTAGTTCCTACTACGAGCAGTACTTC. This encodes CASSPISSYYEQYF. V usage is TRBV5-6 and J usage is TRBJ2-7, with D unresolved. Trimming took off 4 bases at V and 3 bases at J, with 14 bases between the two ends. This CDR3 is built from 14 residues. Germline values: CDR1 SGHDT, CDR2 YYEEEE.

This chain connects TRBV5-1 to TRBJ2-7, with D unclear. The germline gives CDR1 SGHRS, CDR2 YFSETQ. There are 15 residues in the CDR3. Trimming took off 1 base at V and 6 bases at J, with 17 bases between the two ends. CDR3 in DNA: TGCGCCAGCAGCTTGTCGTCTTCTCCCTTCTCCGAGCAGTACTTC. This gives the protein CASSLSSSPFSEQYF.

This sequence joins TRBV6-1 and TRBJ2-1; 7 bases are a match to TRBD2. The V and J ends lost 7 bases and 2 bases, in that order; junction bases with no gene match: 8. Germline V gene lookup returns CDR1 MNHNS and CDR2 SASEGT. The CDR3 is made up of 15 amino acids. DNA for the CDR3: TGTGCCAGCAAACCATTAAGCGGGACCTACAATGAGCAGTTCTTC. Amino acids: CASKPLSGTYNEQFF.

The chain links TRBV19 to TRBJ1-1; D gene uncertain. Germline V gives CDR1 LNHDA, CDR2 SQIVND (reference sequence). Trimming took 2 bases from V and 5 from J, leaving 15 bases between them. The CDR3 sequence is 15 residues long. CDR3 amino acids: CASSISGGVGTEAFF. CDR3 DNA sequence: TGTGCCAGTAGTATAAGCGGCGGGGTAGGAACTGAAGCTTTCTTT.

This clonotype counts as medium-sized. The chain joins TRBV7-9 to TRBJ2-5, with 8 nucleotides matching TRBD1. The CDR3 sequence is 14 residues long. V lost 5 bases, J lost 1 base, and 3 bases stayed unmatched. CDR1 is SEHNR, CDR2 FQNEAQ, per germline (reference sequence). CDR3: CASSPGGFQETQYF. The DNA of the CDR3 is TGTGCCAGCAGCCCAGGGGGCTTCCAAGAGACCCAGTACTTC.

Comment on this clonotype: Just one base apart from a much larger clone, this may be a read error. The chain couples TRBV6-5 to TRBJ2-3; D not resolved. The germline V gene has CDR1 MNHEY and CDR2 SVGAGI. The CDR3 length is 15 residues. The DNA of the CDR3 is TGTGCCATCAGTATCCGTGCGGCTAGCACAGATACGCAGTATTTT. Encoded protein: CAISIRAASTDTQYF.

This chain links TRBV19 with TRBJ2-5, with D unclear. The V gene's germline CDR1 is LNHDA and CDR2 SQIVND (reference sequence). This CDR3 contains 14 residues. V shed 5 bases and J shed 0 bases, with 10 bases lying between them. The CDR3: CASSGISYQETQYF. As DNA, the CDR3 is TGTGCCAGTAGTGGTATCTCGTACCAAGAGACCCAGTACTTC.

This clonotype was recorded only once. The DNA for the CDR3 is TGCAGTGCTAGAGGGGTAGTGGGGGGCTCCTACAATGAGCAGTTCTTC. It codes for CSARGVVGGSYNEQFF. The rearrangement joins TRBV20-1 to TRBJ2-1; the D gene is possibly TRBD2 (6 bases). From germline, CDR1 is DFQATT and CDR2 SNEGSKA (reference sequence). The V gene lost 1 base and the J gene lost 0 bases, with 13 bases spanning the gap. The CDR3 runs 16 residues.